These 7 T cell receptor beta chains were all obtained from the same sample, sequenced in a study of spatial heterogeneity in lung cancer. Time point of the sample: sample taken at primary tumor resection. TCRdb re-called the 5' RACE reads through MiXCR, storing one row per CDR3 protein. This repertoire shows roughly 8,500 distinct CDR3 sequences, around 15% found once; its top ten account for about 14%. Material: normal lung tissue next to the tumor, obtained at surgery. Receptors were obtained from a male donor with early-stage non-small cell lung cancer.

J is TRBJ2-1 and V is TRBV29-1; TRBD2 aligns across 12 bases. The CDR3 runs to 15 residues. Germline V CDR1 and CDR2: SQVTM, ANQGSEA. The V gene end was trimmed by 6 bases and the J gene end by 5 bases; junction bases not matched to a gene: 8. CDR3 amino acids: CSVDSGLAGNNEQFF. CDR3 sequence (DNA): TGCAGCGTCGACAGTGGACTAGCGGGGAACAATGAGCAGTTCTTC.

The chain combines TRBV12-3 or TRBV12-4 with TRBJ1-1; 7 nucleotides agree with TRBD1. The CDR3 runs 13 residues. V gave up 2 bases and J gave up 4 bases; unmatched junction bases: 1. The CDR3 protein is CASSLRGPTEAFF. In nucleotides, the CDR3 is TGTGCCAGCAGTTTAAGGGGGCCCACTGAAGCTTTCTTT.

This clonotype has a count of ten or more. The chain links TRBV29-1 to TRBJ2-1; possibly TRBD2 for D (6 bases). The V and J ends lost 6 bases and 8 bases respectively, with 11 bases between them. The CDR3 consists of 11 residues. Germline CDR1 reads SQVTM; CDR2 reads ANQGSEA. The CDR3 loop is CSVRREDEQFF. CDR3 nucleotide sequence: TGCAGCGTACGGAGGGAAGATGAGCAGTTCTTC.

This clonotype has a handful of counts. V and J are TRBV7-2 and TRBJ1-1; 8 nucleotides line up with TRBD1. The V segment lost 5 bases and the J segment 4 bases; nucleotides outside the gene matches: 6. CDR1 is SGHTA, CDR2 FQGNSA, per germline. This CDR3 is built from 14 residues. In DNA, the CDR3 is TGTGCCAGCAGCGCATGGACAGGGACCACTGAAGCTTTCTTT. This codes for CASSAWTGTTEAFF.

This clonotype was seen at least ten times. V and J are TRBV12-3 or TRBV12-4 and TRBJ1-5, with TRBD1 matching 10 bases. CDR3 length: 16 residues. V lost 1 base and J lost 11; bases outside the gene matches: 11. The CDR3 nucleotides read TGTGCCAGCAGTTTAGAGTGGGACAGGGGCCCCCGAGCCCAGCATTTT. Protein product: CASSLEWDRGPRAQHF.

This clonotype was counted many times. The CDR3 bases are TGTGCCAGCAGTTTGCTCGGGGACCGTCAGCCCCAGCATTTT. Protein product: CASSLLGDRQPQHF. The chain links TRBV27 to TRBJ1-5; D is perhaps TRBD1 (5 bases). Per the germline V gene, CDR1 is MNHEY and CDR2 is SMNVEV (reference sequence). The CDR3 has 14 amino acids. Trimming took 3 bases from V and 6 from J, leaving 12 bases between them.

This clonotype was seen at least ten times. The V and J genes are TRBV18 and TRBJ2-2; D possibly corresponds to TRBD1 (6 bases). V was clipped by 2 bases and J by 3 bases, with 10 bases between them. The germline V gene has CDR1 KGHSH and CDR2 LQKENI. This CDR3 spans 15 amino acids. CDR3 amino acids: CASSPRDKYTGELFF. The CDR3 DNA is TGTGCCAGCTCACCAAGGGACAAATACACCGGGGAGCTGTTTTTT.